The 4 T cell receptor beta chains in this list originate from one sample, sequenced in a study of blood T cell repertoires in COVID-19. Produced via immunoSEQ multiplex PCR; TCRdb's table is partial and in-frame only. The sample yields 200,000 to 300,000 clones, roughly 88% seen once. Input material: peripheral blood. All receptors come from a woman aged 30 to 39 with acute or convalescent COVID-19.

The V gene is TRBV27, the J gene TRBJ2-7, with D perhaps matching TRBD2 (5 bases). CDR3 length equals 15 residues. CDR1 is MNHEY and CDR2 is SMNVEV in the germline V gene (reference sequence). V lost 7 bases to trimming and J lost 3 bases, with 19 bases between them. CDR3: CASTVRGGWDYEQYF. CDR3 nucleotide sequence: TGTGCCAGCACCGTAAGAGGAGGTTGGGACTACGAGCAGTACTTC.

The chain recombines TRBV29-1 with TRBJ1-2; D unclear. Germline V gene data show CDR1 as SQVTM and CDR2 as ANQGSEA. Trimming took 5 bases from V and 4 from J, leaving 5 bases between them. The CDR3 consists of 10 residues. CDR3 loop: CSVLSYGYTF. In nucleotides, the CDR3 is TGCAGCGTTTTGAGCTATGGCTACACCTTC.

The chain is built from TRBV7-9 and TRBJ2-2; TRBD1 matches 7 bases. The CDR3 sequence is 16 residues long. The V segment lost 4 bases and the J segment 6 bases; nucleotides outside the gene matches: 11. The V gene's germline CDR1 is SEHNR and CDR2 FQNEAQ (reference sequence). In DNA form, the CDR3 reads TGTGCCAGCAGCTCCCCACCGGGACAGAGATCCGGGGAGCTGTTTTTT. This translates into CASSSPPGQRSGELFF. Full variable domain (missing parts from reference TRBV7-9 and TRBJ2-2): DTGVSQNPRHKITKRGQNVTFRCDPISEHNRLYWYRQTLGQGPEFLTYFQNEAQLEKSRLLSDRFSAERPKGSFSTLEIQRTEQGDSAMYLCASSSPPGQRSGELFFGEGSRLTVL.

This clone has just a few counts. The chain combines TRBV5-1 with TRBJ2-7, with 9 bases aligning to TRBD1. V trimming: 0 bases; J trimming: 4 bases; junction bases outside the gene matches: 2. Germline V gives CDR1 SGHRS, CDR2 YFSETQ. There are 14 residues in the CDR3. CDR3 DNA: TGCGCCAGCAGCTTGGATGGGACAGGGTACGAGCAGTACTTC. It codes for CASSLDGTGYEQYF.